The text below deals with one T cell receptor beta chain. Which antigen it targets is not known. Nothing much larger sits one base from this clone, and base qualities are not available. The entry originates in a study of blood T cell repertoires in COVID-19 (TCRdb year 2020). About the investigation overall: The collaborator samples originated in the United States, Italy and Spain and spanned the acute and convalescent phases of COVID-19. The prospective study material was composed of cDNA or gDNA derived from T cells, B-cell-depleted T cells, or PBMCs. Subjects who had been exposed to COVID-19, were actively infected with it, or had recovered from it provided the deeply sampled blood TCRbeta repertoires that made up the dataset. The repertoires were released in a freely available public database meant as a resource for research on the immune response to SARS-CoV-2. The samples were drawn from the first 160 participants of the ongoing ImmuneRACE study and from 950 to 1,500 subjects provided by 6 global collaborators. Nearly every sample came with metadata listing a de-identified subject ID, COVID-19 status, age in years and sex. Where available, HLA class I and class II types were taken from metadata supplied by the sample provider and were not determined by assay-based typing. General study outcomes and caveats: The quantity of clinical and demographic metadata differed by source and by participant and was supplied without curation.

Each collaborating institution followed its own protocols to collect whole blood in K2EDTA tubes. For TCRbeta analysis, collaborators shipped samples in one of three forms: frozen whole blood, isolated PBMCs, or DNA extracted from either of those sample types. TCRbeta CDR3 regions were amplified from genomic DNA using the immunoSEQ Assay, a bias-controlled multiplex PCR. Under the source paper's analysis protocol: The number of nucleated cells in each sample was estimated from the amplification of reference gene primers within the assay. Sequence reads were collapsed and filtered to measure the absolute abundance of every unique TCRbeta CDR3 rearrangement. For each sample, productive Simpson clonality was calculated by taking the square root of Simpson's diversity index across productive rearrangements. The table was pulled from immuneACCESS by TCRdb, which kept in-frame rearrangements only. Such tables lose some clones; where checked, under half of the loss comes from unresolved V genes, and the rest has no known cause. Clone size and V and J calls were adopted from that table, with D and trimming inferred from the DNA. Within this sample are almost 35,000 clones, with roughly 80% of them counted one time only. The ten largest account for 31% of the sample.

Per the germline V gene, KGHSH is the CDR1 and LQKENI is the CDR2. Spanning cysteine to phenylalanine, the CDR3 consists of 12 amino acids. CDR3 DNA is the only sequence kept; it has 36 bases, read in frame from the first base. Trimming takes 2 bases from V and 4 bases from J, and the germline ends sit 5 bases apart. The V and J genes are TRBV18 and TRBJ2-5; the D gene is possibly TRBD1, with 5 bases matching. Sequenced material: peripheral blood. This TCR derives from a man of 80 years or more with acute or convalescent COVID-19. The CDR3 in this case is CASSPRGETQYF. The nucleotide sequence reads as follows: TGTGCCAGCTCACCAAGGGGAGAGACCCAGTACTTC.